These 16 T cell receptor beta chains originate from one sample sequenced in a study of T cells after yellow fever vaccination. TCRdb recomputed calls from the 5' RACE reads with MiXCR, one row per CDR3 protein. Among about 170,000 distinct CDR3 sequences listed, more than 9.5% were seen once. The sample here was CD8+ T cells sorted from PBMCs, taken 15 days after the yellow fever booster vaccination. All receptors come from a man aged 18 to 29 who received the YFV17D yellow fever vaccine.

There are a few counts of this clonotype. The chain combines TRBV21-1 with TRBJ2-1. TRBV21-1 is described as a pseudogene. The CDR3 is 15 residues long. The CDR3 coding sequence is TGTGCCAGCAGCAAAGCGCTCAGCTCCTACAATGAGCAGTTCTTC. Translated, it gives CASSKALSSYNEQFF.

In its sample, this clonotype was seen many times. V usage is TRBV29-1 and J usage is TRBJ2-2, with D uncertain. Germline-derived CDR1 and CDR2 are SQVTM and ANQGSEA. Trimming took off 5 bases at V and 0 bases at J, with 16 bases between the two ends. This CDR3 spans 16 amino acids. CDR3 coding DNA: TGCAGCGTTTTCGAGGAAACGAGAGCGAACACCGGGGAGCTGTTTTTT. Its protein product is CSVFEETRANTGELFF.

This clonotype was picked up a small number of times. The J gene is TRBJ2-1, the V gene TRBV9; 9 bases are a match to TRBD1. CDR3 size: 15 residues. From germline, CDR1 is SGDLS and CDR2 YYNGEE. Unmatched junction bases numbered 5, after V lost 0 bases and J lost 7 bases. The DNA of the CDR3 is TGTGCCAGCAGCGTAGGGTGGGGACAGGGTAATGAGCAGTTCTTC. It yields the protein CASSVGWGQGNEQFF.

V gene TRBV7-6 combines with J gene TRBJ2-1; possibly TRBD1 or TRBD2 for D (6 bases each). CDR3 size: 17 residues. From germline, CDR1 is SGHVS and CDR2 FNYEAQ. V lost 4 bases and J lost 2, with 18 bases in between. Here the CDR3 reads CASSSTTTGGAYNEQFF. The DNA of the CDR3 is TGTGCCAGCAGCTCTACCACGACAGGAGGGGCCTACAATGAGCAGTTCTTC.

The chain uses TRBV2 and TRBJ2-3, with 10 bases lining up with TRBD2. V lost 3 bases and J lost 0; bases outside the gene matches: 9. CDR3 length: 18 residues. Germline loops: CDR1 SNHLY, CDR2 FYNNEI. The CDR3 DNA sequence: TGTGCCAGCAGTGACCCTCTAGCGGGGGCTCTTAGCACAGATACGCAGTATTTT. Translated, it gives CASSDPLAGALSTDTQYF.

This clonotype was seen many times. CDR3 in amino acids: CASSESLAGASTDTQYF. CDR3 nucleotides: TGTGCCAGCAGTGAATCCCTAGCGGGGGCTAGCACAGATACGCAGTATTTT. The chain recombines TRBV2 with TRBJ2-3; 10 bases match TRBD2. V lost 2 bases to trimming and J lost 0 bases; unmatched junction nucleotides: 5. CDR1 is SNHLY, CDR2 FYNNEI, per germline. The CDR3 runs to 17 residues.

A few counts support this clonotype. V and J are TRBV11-2 and TRBJ1-5; D is perhaps TRBD1 (5 bases). The CDR3 is 15 amino acids. V lost 5 bases to trimming and J lost 4 bases, with 15 bases between them. Germline CDR1 reads SGHAT; CDR2 reads FQNNGV. The DNA for the CDR3 is TGTGCCAGCAGCCCCGGGAGGGGAGGGAATCAGCCCCAGCATTTT. It specifies CASSPGRGGNQPQHF.

This clonotype has a handful of counts. V and J are TRBV7-9 and TRBJ1-6; TRBD1 is a possible D gene (6 bases). The germline gives CDR1 SEHNR, CDR2 FQNEAQ (reference sequence). V lost 9 bases and J lost 7, with 13 bases in between. This CDR3 spans 13 amino acids. CDR3 region: CASGLGGNSPLHF. For the CDR3, the DNA is TGTGCCAGTGGACTCGGGGGCAATTCACCCCTCCACTTT. Full variable domain (outside the CDR3, taken from reference TRBV7-9 and TRBJ1-6): DTGVSQNPRHKITKRGQNVTFRCDPISEHNRLYWYRQTLGQGPEFLTYFQNEAQLEKSRLLSDRFSAERPKGSFSTLEIQRTEQGDSAMYLCASGLGGNSPLHFGNGTRLTVT.

Only a few counts were recorded for this clonotype. V usage is TRBV7-8 and J usage is TRBJ2-3; D unclear. Deletions cut 0 bases from V and 2 bases from J, with 6 bases between. CDR1 SGHVS and CDR2 FQNEAQ come from the germline V gene. This CDR3 is built from 14 residues. The CDR3 sequence is CASSLAKLTDTQYF. CDR3 nucleotides: TGTGCCAGCAGCTTAGCCAAGCTCACAGATACGCAGTATTTT.

The table lists this clonotype with many counts. The chain has TRBV6-5 and TRBJ2-1, with D perhaps being TRBD1 or TRBD2 (5 bases each). The CDR3 loop spans 13 amino acids. From germline, CDR1 is MNHEY and CDR2 SVGAGI. Trimming left V 5 bases short and J 5 bases short, with 10 bases between. In DNA, the CDR3 is TGTGCCAGCAGTCTTCGGGGCAACAATGAGCAGTTCTTC. Translating gives CASSLRGNNEQFF.

This clonotype was counted only a few times. This CDR3 is CASSLRDRDNDEQYF. In DNA form, the CDR3 reads TGTGCCAGCAGCCTGCGAGACCGGGACAATGACGAGCAGTACTTC. The V call is TRBV11-1, the J call TRBJ2-7, with D possibly being TRBD1 (6 bases). V was shortened by 5 bases and J by 5 bases, with 19 bases between the two germline ends. Germline V CDR1 and CDR2: SGHAT, FQDESV (reference sequence). This CDR3 is built from 15 residues.

The J gene is TRBJ2-3, the V gene TRBV20-1, with 15 bases aligning to TRBD2. The CDR3 loop spans 18 amino acids. The germline V gene encodes CDR1 DFQATT and CDR2 SNEGSKA (reference sequence). V lost 3 bases to trimming and J lost 2 bases; unmatched junction nucleotides: 9. The CDR3 protein is CSASPPGLAGGITDTQYF. The CDR3 DNA sequence: TGCAGTGCTAGTCCCCCGGGACTAGCGGGGGGTATCACAGATACGCAGTATTTT.

This clonotype was seen a few times. This rearrangement joins TRBV5-1 to TRBJ1-1, with no clear D. The CDR3 extends over 15 amino acids. Germline V gene sequence: CDR1 SGHRS, CDR2 YFSETQ. V was pared by 4 bases and J by 1 base, with 14 bases between. The CDR3 sequence is CASSARRSGNTEAFF. The DNA for the CDR3 is TGCGCCAGCAGCGCCCGCAGGTCCGGGAACACTGAAGCTTTCTTT.

The sample holds many counts of this clonotype. V and J are TRBV6-5 and TRBJ2-2; D may match TRBD1 or TRBD2 (5 bases each). This CDR3 region has 16 residues. The ends were cut back, 0 bases at V and 7 bases at J, with 15 bases in the middle. Germline assignment: CDR1 MNHEY and CDR2 SVGAGI. The CDR3 loop reads CASSYSMGERGGELFF. DNA for the CDR3: TGTGCCAGCAGTTACTCGATGGGGGAACGGGGCGGGGAGCTGTTTTTT.

This chain links TRBV4-1 with TRBJ2-4; 8 positions agree with TRBD2. V lost 1 base and J lost 9; bases outside the gene matches: 11. The CDR3 loop spans 16 amino acids. Germline assignment: CDR1 MGHRA and CDR2 YSYEKL. CDR3 residues: CASSQVAGGTVGIQYF. The DNA of the CDR3 is TGCGCCAGCAGCCAAGTCGCGGGGGGAACGGTCGGCATTCAGTACTTC.

The chain combines TRBV27 with TRBJ2-3, with 10 bases matching TRBD1. The CDR3 has 16 amino acids. Germline CDR1 MNHEY, CDR2 SMNVEV (reference sequence). Losses at the gene ends were 4 bases for V and 2 bases for J; bases not matched to a gene: 6. The CDR3 reads CASSSRDRGLTDTQYF. CDR3 sequence (DNA): TGTGCCAGCAGTTCGCGCGACAGGGGGCTCACAGATACGCAGTATTTT.